Presented here are 4 T cell receptor beta chains from one specimen sequenced in a study of blood T cells in healthy people across ages. Using a J-beta primer mix together with a sample-barcoded 5' primer, a second PCR was run for roughly 7 to 11 cycles. A single record per CDR3 protein comes from TCRdb applying MiXCR to the 5' RACE reads. The data hold some 1,500,000 distinct CDR3 sequences, with about 45% observed a single time. Material: blood. These receptors came from a woman under 30 in good health.

This chain uses TRBV5-1 with TRBJ2-1; 14 bases agree with TRBD2. The germline CDR1 and CDR2 sequences are SGHRS and YFSETQ. There are 16 residues in the CDR3. The V segment lost 4 bases and the J segment 9 bases; nucleotides outside the gene matches: 9. The CDR3 coding sequence is TGCGCCAGCAGCATTACGACTAGCGGGGGGGCCGTTGAGCAGTTCTTC. Protein product: CASSITTSGGAVEQFF.

The CDR3: CASSRDRDIQYF. CDR3 sequence (DNA): TGTGCCAGCAGTAGGGACAGGGACATTCAGTACTTC. The chain employs TRBV7-3 and TRBJ2-4, with 9 bases fitting TRBD1. The CDR3 is 12 amino acids. Unmatched junction bases numbered 2, after V lost 6 bases and J lost 8 bases. CDR1 and CDR2 (germline): SGHTA, FQGTGA.

This clonotype was counted between two and nine times. This chain joins TRBV10-3 and TRBJ2-7; 13 nucleotides line up with TRBD2. V dropped 2 bases and J dropped 7; count of bases not matched to a gene: 5. CDR1 is ENHRY, CDR2 SYGVKD, per germline. CDR3 length: 15 amino acids. CDR3 in amino acids: CAISEGLAGAQEQYF. DNA for the CDR3: TGTGCCATCAGTGAGGGACTAGCGGGAGCTCAGGAGCAGTACTTC.

This clonotype has a handful of counts. The V gene is TRBV4-3, the J gene TRBJ2-3, with 10 bases that match TRBD2. V was clipped by 0 bases and J by 8 bases; unmatched bases: 11. Germline V gene lookup returns CDR1 LGHNA and CDR2 YSLEER. The CDR3 is made up of 17 amino acids. The CDR3 bases are TGCGCCAGCAGCCAAGATGTACAGCGGGGGGGCCTAGGTACGCAGTATTTT. This gives the protein CASSQDVQRGGLGTQYF.